This T cell receptor (beta chain) was sequenced for a study of T cells expressing NK-cell markers (dated by TCRdb to the early 2020s). A note on the overall study: In sorted CD3+CD56+NKG2C+, CD3+CD56+NKG2C- and CD3+CD56-NKG2C+ T-cell subsets from several donors, TCR beta-chain repertoires were profiled. Of the eight sequenced donors, seven were found to be HCMV-seropositive and one was found to be HCMV-seronegative. The eight sequenced donors were randomly selected healthy volunteers, three men and five women. Sequencing of the libraries produced 2 x 150 bp reads on Illumina HiSeq 2000/2500, MiSeq or NextSeq.

To note about this clonotype: This receptor's antigen is unknown.

Overall study results and their limits: Whether the expanded NKG2C-expressing T cell clones were specific for HCMV antigens was left unclear. Those dominant clonotypes were again the most abundant among CD3+CD56-NKG2C+ cells in a few donors, at roughly 25-60.1%. In several donors, the dominant CD3+CD56+NKG2C+ clonotypes were found to rank among the top 10 CD8+ clonotypes and to make up roughly 1.0-7.5% of CD8+ T cells.

The germline V gene (reference sequence) yields DFQATT for CDR1 and SNEGSKA for CDR2. The CDR3 spans 15 residues, from the cysteine through the phenylalanine. The nucleotide record is missing. TCRdb shows the sequencer as Illumina HiSeq 2000. The TCR beta cDNA libraries were made using 5'RACE template switching, a step that added both a universal primer site and unique molecular identifiers. cDNA synthesis was primed from the TCR beta constant segment and was followed by two successive PCR amplification steps. The authors' pipeline ran thus. MIGEC was used to demultiplex reads and group the reads by UMI, and MiTCR was used to assemble and quantify clonotypes. To remove erroneous sequences, TCR cDNA sequences were retained only when supported by two or more reads. Downstream repertoire analysis used the tcR package, and clonotypes were matched across fractions by CDR3 nucleotide sequence plus V segment. VDJmatch was used to annotate antigen specificity against VDJdb, with one amino acid substitution allowed in CDR3. Once TCRdb had reprocessed the reads, it stored one entry per CDR3 protein sequence and supplied no DNA. TCRdb's processing, not the study's, gives the V and J calls here. The sample table records roughly 390,000 distinct CDR3 sequences. The ten largest clonotypes hold roughly 5.2% of the sample.

To determine HCMV serostatus, a commercial ELISA kit was used to detect HCMV-specific IgG in serum. Peripheral blood mononuclear cells were isolated from blood by Ficoll density gradient centrifugation. This clonotype was sampled from a man between 18 and 69 years old in good health. Sample: blood T cells: a sorted CD56 or NKG2C T cell subset, CD4+ or CD8+ T cells, or bulk PBMC T cells (not recorded which). The sequence is built from TRBV20-1 and TRBJ1-6. The CDR3 has the sequence CSAQSGSSYNSPLHF.